This T cell receptor (beta chain) was identified during a study of memory CD4+ T cells and cytomegalovirus serostatus. At the level of the study: Donors were healthy Belgian adults, under 10 CMV seropositive and 20 to 30 seronegative. Study-wide findings and caveats: CD4+ memory repertoires contained about 40% of the 164 reported CMV TCRbeta sequences.

In the case of this clone: Its target is not known.

Single viable CD3+CD4+CD8-CD45RO+ cells were sorted as the memory CD4+ T cells. CMV serostatus came from serum IgG against pp150, pp28, p38, p52. In the authors' workflow: Out-of-frame sequences were removed, leaving around 2.2 million distinct TCRbeta sequences. Method: immunoSEQ multiplex PCR; TCRdb's copy keeps in-frame clones and lacks some. The V and J calls and clone size are taken from that table; D and trimming were inferred from the DNA. The sample includes about 53,000 clones, around four fifths seen only once; the top ten take less than 1%. The source is an adult in good health and CMV-seronegative. Sequenced input: memory CD4+ T cells from blood.

The CDR3 bases are TGTGCCAGCAGACTCGACAGGGGGTGGGGAAACACCATATATTTT. This encodes CASRLDRGWGNTIYF. V is TRBV5-6 and J is TRBJ1-3, with TRBD1 matching over 9 bases. The CDR3 runs 15 residues. Germline CDR1 SGHDT, CDR2 YYEEEE. V was clipped by 5 bases and J by 4 bases; unmatched bases: 7.